This T cell receptor beta chain was obtained from a study of beta chain features in type 1 diabetes (dated by TCRdb to between 2017 and 2018). Concerning the study at large: Mean age, gender distribution, total cell number and subset yield did not differ between patients and healthy donors. Across all samples, almost 110 million sorted cells were examined, and cell number per subset correlated strongly with RNA yield. The study compared TCRB repertoires of sorted circulating CD4+ T cell subsets between recently diagnosed type 1 diabetes patients and matched healthy donors. Regulatory and stem cell-like memory subsets were obtained from only 8 patients and about eight healthy donors, while naive and central memory subsets were obtained from all 30 or so donors. The study at large found these results: At VDJ recombination sites, type 1 diabetes patients had fewer insertions and more deleted nucleotides, which implies abnormalities in thymic rearrangement. Naive, central memory and regulatory TCRB repertoires appeared to be more alike among patients than among healthy donors. Because cDNA rather than genomic DNA was sequenced, highly expressing activated cells could have been over-represented, although no difference in activation and CD3 levels was found between groups. PCR might favor shorter templates, but patient and control samples were amplified and corrected together, so any skew would affect both groups equally. HLA sub-analyses involved small numbers of individuals, so any influence of HLA type on TCRB rearrangement remained unresolved. In all four CD4+ subsets, TCRB CDR3 length was moderately but significantly shorter in type 1 diabetes patients.

This clone was seen more than once but under ten times. Its antigen has not been determined. The record has no base qualities; no much larger clone is one base away. The High Capacity cDNA Reverse Transcription Kit was used to reverse transcribe all of the isolated RNA, meaning that expressed TCRB transcripts were what got sequenced. Deep immunoSEQ sequencing was performed on naive, central memory and regulatory T cell samples, with an average of about 4 million total reads per sample. Sorted cells were lysed in RLT buffer and RNA was extracted with DNase-treated RNeasy Micro or Mini kits, depending on cell number. Each cell subset was processed separately to prevent cross-contamination, with patient and healthy donor samples processed together. Using the immunoSEQ multiplex PCR, TCRB sequences were amplified from cDNA into 87-bp fragments spanning the CDR3 region. Sequencing of the amplicons was done on the Illumina HiSeq platform. On the study's bioinformatics: PCR bias was corrected computationally using synthetic template baselines, and reads within Hamming distance 2 were collapsed, with unmergeable singletons discarded. Reads were aligned against IMGT to assign V, D and J genes, CDR3 length and insertions or deletions at six rearrangement sites. Clonotype counts were normalized to sorted cell number within each subset before computing true diversity and Gini coefficients with the tcR R package. The overlap coefficient, calculated on TCRB nucleotide sequences, was used to quantify repertoire sharing. Out-of-frame TCRB sequences from naive cells were analyzed to stand in for the pre-selection repertoire. TCRdb limited this immuneACCESS table to in-frame rearrangements with V and J called. A share of clones is missing; checked studies link under half to unresolved V genes, and the rest is unexplained. D and trimming come from the DNA, and the V and J calls and clone size come from that table. This sample gives some 230,000 clones in total; over 8.5% of them show up just once. Of the sample, about 0.03% falls within the top ten clones.

Each donor gave one peripheral blood draw, roughly 0.11 L on average, collected into heparinised tubes. Naive, central memory, regulatory and stem cell-like memory CD4+ T cells were sorted on a BD FACSAria II using a panel including CD45RO, CCR7, CD25, CD127, CD95 and CD27. Purity was above 95% for every sorted population. PBMCs were separated immediately by Lymphoprep density gradient centrifugation and were stained directly, without being cultured. To minimize batch effects, samples were stained and sorted in pairs, one healthy donor with one patient per experiment. The germline V gene supplies CDR1 MNHEY and CDR2 SVGAGI. From the cysteine through the phenylalanine, the CDR3 covers 15 amino acids. Of all the DNA, just the CDR3 is kept, 45 bases in frame from base 1. Trimming costs V 2 bases and J 1 base, and their ends lie 10 bases apart.

The chain joins TRBV6-5 to TRBJ2-3, with TRBD2 perhaps the D gene, on 6 matching bases. The clonotype was recovered from a woman in her late teens or twenties in good health. Source material: naive CD4+ T cells from blood. This specimen's cell subset or site label, per the study, means: true naive CD4+ T cells. The CDR3 sequence is CASSYRASGTDTQYF. The sequence in DNA is TGTGCCAGCAGTTACCGGGCTAGCGGCACAGATACGCAGTATTTT.